The clone carrying this TCR beta chain has at least ten counts. The antigen is not known. Genomic DNA, the template, was used for profiling of the TCR beta VDJ and CDR3. TCRdb itself ran the reads through MiXCR, one entry per CDR3 protein. The sample lists under 350,000 distinct CDR3 sequences, 50% to 65% occurring once. The authors sequenced patients whose flow cytometry had shown CD8+CD57+ cell expansion. Acquired aplastic anemia of severe grade affected all patients. Prior therapy had not been administered to any patient at the time of blood sampling. The CDR3 contains 17 residues. The V gene's germline CDR1 is LNHNV and CDR2 YYDKDF (reference sequence). V gave up 3 bases and J gave up 8 bases; unmatched junction bases: 14. The data stem from a study of CD8+CD57+ T cells in acquired aplastic anemia. Study at large: DNA per sorted CD4+ or CD8+ sample ranged about 0.2 to 30 ug, averaging 3.2 ug. Study observations and caveats: It was found that roughly 31 CD8+ CDR3 sequences were shared between patients and controls.

This chain uses TRBV15 with TRBJ1-4; 8 bases line up with TRBD1. The source of this sequence is a human donor with aplastic anemia. Sequenced material: sorted CD4+, CD8+, or CD8+CD57+ T cells (not recorded which) from PBMCs. In DNA form, the CDR3 reads TGTGCCACCAGCAGCGGGGAACGAACAGGGGGTGGAGAAAAACTGTTTTTT. The encoded protein is CATSSGERTGGGEKLFF. Full variable domain (rest looked up from reference TRBV15 and TRBJ1-4): DAMVIQNPRYQVTQFGKPVTLSCSQTLNHNVMYWYQQKSSQAPKLLFHYYDKDFNNEADTPDNFQSRRPNTSFCFLDIRSPGLGDTAMYLCATSSGERTGGGEKLFFGSGTQLSVL.